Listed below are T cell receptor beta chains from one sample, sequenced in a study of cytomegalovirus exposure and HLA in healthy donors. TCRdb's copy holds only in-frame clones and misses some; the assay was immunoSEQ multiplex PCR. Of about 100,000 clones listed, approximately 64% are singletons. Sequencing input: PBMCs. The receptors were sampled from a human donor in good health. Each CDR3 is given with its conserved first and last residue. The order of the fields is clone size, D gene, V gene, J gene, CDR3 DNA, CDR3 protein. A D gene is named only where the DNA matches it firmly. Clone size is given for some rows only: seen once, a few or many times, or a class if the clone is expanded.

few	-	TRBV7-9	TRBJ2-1	TGTGCCAGCAGCTTAGCGGCAGGGGTAGGGAATGAGCAGTTCTTC	CASSLAAGVGNEQFF
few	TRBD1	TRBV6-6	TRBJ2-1	TGTGCCAGCAGCCGACAGGGGGCCTCAATGGAGCAGTTCTTC	CASSRQGASMEQFF
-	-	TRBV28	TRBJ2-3	TGTGCCAGCTACAGTCTTGTAGATACGCAGTATTTT	CASYSLVDTQYF
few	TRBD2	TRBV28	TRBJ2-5	TGTGCCAGCAGCCATAGCGGGGGGACCGGGGAATCCCAGTACTTC	CASSHSGGTGESQYF
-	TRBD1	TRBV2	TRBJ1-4	TGTGCCAGCAGCTATGGGACAGGGACTAATGAAAAACTGTTTTTT	CASSYGTGTNEKLFF
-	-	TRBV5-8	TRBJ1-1	TGTGCCAGCAGCCATTCCGGGGACACTGAAGCTTTCTTT	CASSHSGDTEAFF
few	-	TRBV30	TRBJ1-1	TGTGCCTGGAACAAGAACACTGAAGCTTTCTTT	CAWNKNTEAFF
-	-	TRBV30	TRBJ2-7	TGTGCCTGGAGGGAACAGGGCACCTACGAGCAGTACTTC	CAWREQGTYEQYF
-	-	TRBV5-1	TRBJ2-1	TGCGCCAGCAGCTTGAGCGGCCCCTCCTACAATGAGCAGTTCTTC	CASSLSGPSYNEQFF
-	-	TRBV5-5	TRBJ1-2	TGTGCCAGCAGCTTGGGCGCGGATGGCTACACCTTC	CASSLGADGYTF
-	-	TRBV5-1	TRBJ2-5	TGCGCCAGCACTGTCCAAGAGACCCAGTACTTC	CASTVQETQYF
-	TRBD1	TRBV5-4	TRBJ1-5	TGTGCCAGCAGCTTGGATCAGGGGGCGGCTCAGCCCCAGCATTTT	CASSLDQGAAQPQHF
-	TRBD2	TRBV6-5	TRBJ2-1	TGTGCCAGCAGGCCTAGCGGGGGTTCCTACAATGAGCAGTTCTTC	CASRPSGGSYNEQFF
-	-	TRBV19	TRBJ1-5	TGTGCCAGTAGTTGGGGCACCGGCAATCAGCCCCAGCATTTT	CASSWGTGNQPQHF
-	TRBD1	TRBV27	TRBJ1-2	TGTGCCAGCAGTGCGGACAGGCGCGGTGGCTACACCTTC	CASSADRRGGYTF
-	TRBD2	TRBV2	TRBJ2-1	TGTGCCAGCAGTGATCGCGGGAGAGCAGGTAATGAGCAGTTCTTC	CASSDRGRAGNEQFF
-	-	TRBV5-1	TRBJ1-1	TGCGCCAGCAGCTTGTGGTCTATGAACACTGAAGCTTTCTTT	CASSLWSMNTEAFF
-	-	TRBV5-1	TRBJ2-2	TGCGCCACCAACAGGGAAGGTGCCGGGGAGCTGTTTTTT	CATNREGAGELFF
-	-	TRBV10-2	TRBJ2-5	TGCGCCAGCAGTGAGGTGGCGGGACCGTCCCAAGAGACCCAGTACTTC	CASSEVAGPSQETQYF
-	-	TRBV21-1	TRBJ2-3	TGTGCCAGCAGCGCGGGACTAGCGGACAACACAGATACGCAGTATTTT	CASSAGLADNTDTQYF
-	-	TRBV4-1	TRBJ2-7	TGCGCCAGCAGCTACTATACAGGGTACTCCTACGAGCAGTACTTC	CASSYYTGYSYEQYF
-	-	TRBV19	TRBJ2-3	TGTGCCAGTAGTATAGTTCGCGAAGTGGGGAGGTTCACAGATACGCAGTATTTT	CASSIVREVGRFTDTQYF
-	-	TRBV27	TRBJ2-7	TGTGTATCCGGAGCCTACGAGCAGTACTTC	CVSGAYEQYF
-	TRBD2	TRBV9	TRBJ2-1	TGTGCCAGCAGTCTTAGCGGGAGCTCCAATGAGCAGTTCTTC	CASSLSGSSNEQFF
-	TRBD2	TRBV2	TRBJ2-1	TGTGCCAGCAGCCTCAGACTAGCGGGATACTCCTACAATGAGCAGTTCTTC	CASSLRLAGYSYNEQFF
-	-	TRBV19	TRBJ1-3	TGTGCCAGTAGTATATCGGGGAACGGAAACACCATATATTTT	CASSISGNGNTIYF
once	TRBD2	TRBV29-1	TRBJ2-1	TGCAGCGTTGTCTCGGGACTAGCGTTTACTGAGCAGTTCTTC	CSVVSGLAFTEQFF
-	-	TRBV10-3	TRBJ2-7	TGTGCCATCAGTGATTCGGGACTGAGCTCCTACGAGCAGTACTTC	CAISDSGLSSYEQYF
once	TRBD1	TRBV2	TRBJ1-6	TGTGCCAGCAGTGATGAGGGGACAGGGAGCTCCTATAATTCACCCCTCCACTTT	CASSDEGTGSSYNSPLHF
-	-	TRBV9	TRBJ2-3	TGTGCCAGCAGCGTAGATCTTAGCACAGATACGCAGTATTTT	CASSVDLSTDTQYF
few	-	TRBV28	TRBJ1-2	TGTGCCACAGCCCCAGAGGGAAGAGGCTACACCTTC	CATAPEGRGYTF